These 3 T cell receptor beta chains were sequenced from one sample in a study of identical twins. Via MiXCR, TCRdb re-called the 5' RACE reads, giving one row per CDR3 protein. This sample has a few hundred thousand distinct CDR3 sequences; about 8% occur once, and the top ten carry 2.1%. These sequences were also reported in another study, on yellow fever vaccine responses in identical twins.

Sequencing input: memory (CD45RO+) T cells sorted from blood. These receptor sequences come from a woman between 18 and 30 years old in good health.

This clonotype appeared many times. This chain joins TRBV12-3 or TRBV12-4 and TRBJ2-3; D uncertain. V lost 8 bases and J lost 3, with 15 bases in between. The CDR3 length is 14 residues. The CDR3 here is CASAPRRETDTQYF. CDR3 DNA sequence: TGTGCCAGCGCCCCCCGAAGGGAAACAGATACGCAGTATTTT.

This clonotype appeared many times. The chain couples TRBV4-1 to TRBJ2-1; D not resolved. V was clipped by 0 bases and J by 5 bases, with 14 bases between them. The CDR3 is made up of 16 amino acids. Per germline, CDR1 MGHRA and CDR2 YSYEKL. The CDR3 region has the DNA TGCGCCAGCAGCCAAGACAGGAACGTTCTCGACAATGAGCAGTTCTTC. It is translated as CASSQDRNVLDNEQFF.

The genes are TRBV6-4 and TRBJ2-1; 7 nucleotides agree with TRBD2. This CDR3 region has 15 residues. CDR1 MRHNA and CDR2 SNTAGT come from the germline V gene. Germline trimming cut 0 bases from V and 4 bases from J; bases unmatched to any gene: 3. The CDR3 here is CASSDSSGDYNEQFF. CDR3 sequence (DNA): TGTGCCAGCAGTGACTCAAGCGGGGATTACAATGAGCAGTTCTTC.